Listed below are T cell receptor beta chains from one sample, sequenced in a study of CD8 T cells in Susac syndrome. TCRdb reanalysed the immunoSEQ multiplex PCR reads using MiXCR and keeps one entry per CDR3 protein. Of 150,000 to 200,000 distinct CDR3 sequences in the sample, around 95% were seen once. The sample consisted of CD4+ T cells from PBMCs. Every receptor here comes from a human donor with Susac syndrome. CDR3s include the opening cysteine and the closing phenylalanine or tryptophan. The order of the fields is clone size, J gene, V gene, D gene, CDR3 DNA, CDR3 protein. The D gene is left open where the match is weak. Clone size is given for some rows only: seen once, a few or many times, or a class if the clone is expanded.

-	TRBJ2-1	TRBV3-1	TRBD2	TGTGCCAGCAGCCCCCTCACTAGCGGGGTCAGGAATGAGCAGTTCTTC	CASSPLTSGVRNEQFF
-	TRBJ1-2	TRBV14	-	TGTGCCAGCAGCCAAGTTTTGGGTTCTGGCTACACCTTC	CASSQVLGSGYTF
-	TRBJ1-2	TRBV25-1	-	TGTGCCAGCAGTGATATCGGTGGATTCTATGGCTACACCTTC	CASSDIGGFYGYTF
once	TRBJ2-7	TRBV11-2	TRBD2	TGTGCCAGCAGCTTTCCTTCAGGACTAGCGGGGGGATTCCACGAGCAGTACTTC	CASSFPSGLAGGFHEQYF
-	TRBJ1-2	TRBV12-3/TRBV12-4	-	TGTGCCAGCAGTCTTCCCTCAGGGGTTGGCTACACCTTC	CASSLPSGVGYTF
-	TRBJ2-1	TRBV6-5	TRBD1	TGTGCCAGCAGTTACTCACAGGGGGCATCCTACAATGAGCAGTTCTTC	CASSYSQGASYNEQFF
-	TRBJ2-2	TRBV2	-	TGTGCCAGCAGTGGGAGTACGTTACCCACCGGGGAGCTGTTTTTT	CASSGSTLPTGELFF
-	TRBJ2-7	TRBV29-1	TRBD1	TGCAGCGTTGAAGGCCCTGGTCAGGGGGAACACTGGTACGAGCAGTACTTC	CSVEGPGQGEHWYEQYF
-	TRBJ1-2	TRBV30	TRBD1	TGTGCCTGGAGTGGCGGACAGGGGAGCTACACCTTC	CAWSGGQGSYTF
-	TRBJ2-7	TRBV9	-	TGTGCCAGCAGCGTAGATACAGATGGGCAGCAGCACTCCTACGAGCAGTACTTC	CASSVDTDGQQHSYEQYF
-	TRBJ2-2	TRBV7-2	-	TGTGCCAGCACCCCCCCGGGACTCAAAACCGGGGAGCTGTTTTTT	CASTPPGLKTGELFF
once	TRBJ1-2	TRBV28	-	TGTGCCAGCAGTTTCTCGGAATATGGCTACACCTTC	CASSFSEYGYTF
-	TRBJ2-7	TRBV7-2	-	TGTGCCAGCAGCACCCCCGACAGGTACTCCTACGAGCAGTACTTC	CASSTPDRYSYEQYF
-	TRBJ2-1	TRBV7-6	TRBD2	TGTGCCAGCAGCCCCCAAGGCGGGGGGGCGAGTAATGAGCAGTTCTTC	CASSPQGGGASNEQFF
-	TRBJ2-3	TRBV28	TRBD2	TGTGCCAGCGGGATTAGCGGGGATACGCAGTATTTT	CASGISGDTQYF
-	TRBJ1-1	TRBV5-1	-	TGCGCCAGCAGCCCTTGGGCCGGGAACACTGAAGCTTTCTTT	CASSPWAGNTEAFF
-	TRBJ1-3	TRBV29-1	-	TGCAGCGTTGAAGAGGGGTGGACCATATATTTT	CSVEEGWTIYF
-	TRBJ2-5	TRBV5-4	TRBD1	TGTGCCAGCAGCGGAGGGGACAGGGCGGGGGAGACCCAGTACTTC	CASSGGDRAGETQYF
-	TRBJ2-3	TRBV29-1	-	TGCAGCGTTGGCGTCTCCGGAGCGTGGGATACGCAGTATTTT	CSVGVSGAWDTQYF
-	TRBJ1-2	TRBV30	-	TGTGCCTGGAGTGTATCTTCAGGGAACTATGGCTACACCTTC	CAWSVSSGNYGYTF
once	TRBJ1-5	TRBV20-1	-	TGCAGTGCTAGAGACCCCTCCCGGTCTGGGGGACGGCAGCCCCAGCATTTT	CSARDPSRSGGRQPQHF
-	TRBJ1-2	TRBV30	-	TGTGCCTGGAGTGCCAGAGGGACACCTTATGGCTACACCTTC	CAWSARGTPYGYTF
-	TRBJ2-3	TRBV13	-	TGTGCCAGCAGCCGAACTAGCTTAGATACGCAGTATTTT	CASSRTSLDTQYF
once	TRBJ2-5	TRBV7-3	-	TGTGCCAGCAGCTCTGCACCACTTGGAGAGACCCAGTACTTC	CASSSAPLGETQYF
-	TRBJ1-4	TRBV2	TRBD1	TGTGCCAGCAGAGCCCAAAGGACAGGCGAAAAACTGTTTTTT	CASRAQRTGEKLFF
-	TRBJ1-5	TRBV6-6	TRBD1	TGTGCCAGCAGTTACTTAATACAGGGGGACCAGCCCCAGCATTTT	CASSYLIQGDQPQHF
-	TRBJ2-4	TRBV11-1	TRBD2	TGTGCCAGCAGCTTACGCGTAGCGGGGGCTCCGGGGAACATTCAGTACTTC	CASSLRVAGAPGNIQYF
-	TRBJ1-5	TRBV4-2	-	TGTGCCAGCAGCCAAGATTTAAGGGGTCAGCCCCAGCATTTT	CASSQDLRGQPQHF
-	TRBJ2-3	TRBV4-2	TRBD2	TGTGCCAGCAGCCAGGAACATGGACTAGCTAGAACAGATACGCAGTATTTT	CASSQEHGLARTDTQYF
once	TRBJ2-2	TRBV29-1	-	TGCAGCGTCTCCGGGACCCAGAACACCGGGGAGCTGTTTTTT	CSVSGTQNTGELFF
-	TRBJ2-5	TRBV3-1	-	TGTGCCAGCAGCCCCCAAATGGAGACCCAGTACTTC	CASSPQMETQYF
once	TRBJ2-4	TRBV3-1	-	TGTGCCAGCAGCCAAGATGAAGATTTAGCCAAAAACATTCAGTACTTC	CASSQDEDLAKNIQYF
-	TRBJ2-3	TRBV6-6	-	TGTGCCAGCGACCGCCCGGGGGACCTTCCCACAGATACGCAGTATTTT	CASDRPGDLPTDTQYF
once	TRBJ2-1	TRBV20-1	TRBD2	TGCGGGCCTTCGGTAGCGGGGAATAGGAAGCAGTTCTTC	CGPSVAGNRKQFF
-	TRBJ2-1	TRBV13	TRBD1	TGTGCCAGCAGCTTAGCCACCACTACAGGGGGCAATGAGCAGTTCTTC	CASSLATTTGGNEQFF
-	TRBJ2-3	TRBV20-1	-	TGCAGTGCTAGAGTTGCGGTCACAGATACGCAGTATTTT	CSARVAVTDTQYF
-	TRBJ1-2	TRBV4-2	-	TGTGCCAGCAGCCTCGGTGCAGGGGATAACTATGGCTACACCTTC	CASSLGAGDNYGYTF
-	TRBJ1-6	TRBV30	-	TGTGCCTGGAGTTCCCAGCCTAATAATTCACCCCTCCACTTT	CAWSSQPNNSPLHF
-	TRBJ2-7	TRBV29-1	TRBD2	TGCAGCGTTGAACCGCCAGCGGGGGGTCCCTACGAGCAGTACTTC	CSVEPPAGGPYEQYF
-	TRBJ2-5	TRBV12-3/TRBV12-4	TRBD2	TGTGCCAGCAGTTTCATCACTAGCGGGGTACCGGGGGAGACCCAGTACTTC	CASSFITSGVPGETQYF
-	TRBJ1-5	TRBV4-1	-	TGCGCCAGCAGCCAAGAGGCATCTACGGCAAGGCCCCAGCATTTT	CASSQEASTARPQHF
-	TRBJ1-2	TRBV7-8	TRBD1	TGTGCCAGCAGCCTCTACGCCGGGACAGGGGGCTATGGCTACACCTTC	CASSLYAGTGGYGYTF
-	TRBJ1-2	TRBV6-1	-	TGTGCCAGCAGGACTGCCTCGGAAGGGGCTAACTATGGCTACACCTTC	CASRTASEGANYGYTF
-	TRBJ2-7	TRBV19	-	TGTGCCAGTAGTACCAGGGCGCAGAACAGCTACGAGCAGTACTTC	CASSTRAQNSYEQYF
-	TRBJ2-2	TRBV7-8	-	TGTGCCAGCAGAACGGACAGCTCGCCCGGGGAGCTGTTTTTT	CASRTDSSPGELFF
-	TRBJ1-6	TRBV15	-	TGTGCCACCAGCAGAGATCATGGCATCTCGGCTTCACCCCTCCACTTT	CATSRDHGISASPLHF
-	TRBJ1-1	TRBV29-1	TRBD1	TGCAGCGCCAGGACAGGGATGTCTGAAGCTTTCTTT	CSARTGMSEAFF
-	TRBJ2-6	TRBV5-5	-	TGTGCCAGCATCGGGACAGGGGCCAACGTCCTGACTTTC	CASIGTGANVLTF
-	TRBJ1-1	TRBV9	-	TGTGCCAGCAGCCCTGGGGGGGAGGTCACTGAAGCTTTCTTT	CASSPGGEVTEAFF
-	TRBJ2-7	TRBV4-3	-	TGCGCCAGCAGCCGAACAATAGATTCCTACGAGCAGTACTTC	CASSRTIDSYEQYF
-	TRBJ2-2	TRBV20-1	-	TGCAGTGCTAGCCTTACTCCACGGGGGAACACCGGGGAGCTGTTTTTT	CSASLTPRGNTGELFF